This entry features one T cell receptor beta chain sequence. Unmatched junction bases numbered 10, after V lost 1 base and J lost 7 bases. Germline CDR1 reads SGHTA; CDR2 reads FQGNSA. The CDR3 extends over 15 amino acids. The repertoire was sequenced with immunoSEQ multiplex PCR; TCRdb's copy has only in-frame clones and lacks some. Here the sample spans approximately 400,000 clones, approximately 97% being singletons. This entry belongs to a study of shared clonotypes between healthy human individuals. This clonotype was obtained from a man aged 30-40 years in good health. This chain connects TRBV7-2 to TRBJ2-7, with 7 positions matching TRBD2. The sample taken for sequencing was memory CD8+ T cells sorted from blood. Sample subset: CD45RO+ cells pooled with CCR7-negative TemRA cells. CDR3 sequence: CASSLEGGSPGEQYF. The DNA of the CDR3 is TGTGCCAGCAGCTTAGAGGGCGGGAGCCCAGGGGAGCAGTACTTC. The variable domain in full, completed from reference TRBV7-2 and TRBJ2-7, reads GAGVSQSPSNKVTEKGKDVELRCDPISGHTALYWYRQSLGQGLEFLIYFQGNSAPDKSGLPSDRFSAERTGGSVSTLTIQRTQQEDSAVYLCASSLEGGSPGEQYFGPGTRLTVT.